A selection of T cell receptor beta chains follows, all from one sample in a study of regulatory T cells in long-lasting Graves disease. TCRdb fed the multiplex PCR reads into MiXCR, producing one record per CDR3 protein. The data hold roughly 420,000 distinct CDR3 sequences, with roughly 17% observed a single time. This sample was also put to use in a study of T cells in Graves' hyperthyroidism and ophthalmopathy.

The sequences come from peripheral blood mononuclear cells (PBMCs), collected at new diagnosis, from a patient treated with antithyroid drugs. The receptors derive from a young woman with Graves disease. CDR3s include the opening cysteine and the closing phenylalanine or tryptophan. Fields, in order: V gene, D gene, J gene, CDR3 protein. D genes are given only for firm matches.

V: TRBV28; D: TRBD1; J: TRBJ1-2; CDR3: CASSFSTGGDGYTF
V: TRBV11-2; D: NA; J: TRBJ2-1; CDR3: CASRAVIAAYNEQFF
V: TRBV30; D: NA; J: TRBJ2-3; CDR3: CGWSVGGGGNTQYF
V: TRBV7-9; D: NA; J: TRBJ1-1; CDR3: CASSEGMSLEAFF
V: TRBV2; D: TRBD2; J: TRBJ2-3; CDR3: CASRRGSSGRGSTDTQYF
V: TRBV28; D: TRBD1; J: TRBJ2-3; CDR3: CASSLSLQGSTDTQYF
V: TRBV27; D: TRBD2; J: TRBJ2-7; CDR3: CASQAQGLAGAYEQYF
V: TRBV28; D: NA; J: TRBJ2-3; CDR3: CASSSLVLGTDTQYF
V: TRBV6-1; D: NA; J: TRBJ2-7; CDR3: CASSAGQEPYEQYF
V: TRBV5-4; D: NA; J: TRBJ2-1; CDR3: CASSLNKENEQFF
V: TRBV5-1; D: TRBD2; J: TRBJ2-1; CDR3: CASTTLAGGTGNEQFF
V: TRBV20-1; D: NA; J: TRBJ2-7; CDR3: CSARVAPKLPEQYF
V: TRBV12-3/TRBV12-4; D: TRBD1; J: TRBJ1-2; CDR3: CASSQTGRGGYTF
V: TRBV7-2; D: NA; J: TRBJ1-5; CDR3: CASSVLRGSAPQHF
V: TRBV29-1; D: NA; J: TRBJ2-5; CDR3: CSVPKYKEGETQYF
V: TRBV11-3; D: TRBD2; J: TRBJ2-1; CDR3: CASSGRTSGSLYYNEQFF
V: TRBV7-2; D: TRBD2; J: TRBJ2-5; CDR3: CASSPVGGETQYF
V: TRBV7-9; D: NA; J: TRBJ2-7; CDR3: CASTSLGLQEASSYEQYF
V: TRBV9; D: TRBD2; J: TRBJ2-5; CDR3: CASSVFSGRAGETQYF
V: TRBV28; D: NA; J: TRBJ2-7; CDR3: CASNEGGYEQYF
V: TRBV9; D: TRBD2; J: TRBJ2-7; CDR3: CASSVGGGEGSYEQYF
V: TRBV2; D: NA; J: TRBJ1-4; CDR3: CASSETGATNEKLFF
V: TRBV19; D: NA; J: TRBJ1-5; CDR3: CASTWDTLGVQPQHF
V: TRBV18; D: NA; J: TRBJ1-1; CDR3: CASSPLPGEDGAFF
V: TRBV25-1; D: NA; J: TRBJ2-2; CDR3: CASSERQPNTGELFF
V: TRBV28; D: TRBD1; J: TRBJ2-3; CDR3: CASSSPRQGTIDTQYF
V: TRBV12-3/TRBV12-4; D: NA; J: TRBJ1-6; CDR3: CASSLGSSYNSPLHF
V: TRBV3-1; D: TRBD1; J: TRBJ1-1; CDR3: CASSQSGGGRAEAFF